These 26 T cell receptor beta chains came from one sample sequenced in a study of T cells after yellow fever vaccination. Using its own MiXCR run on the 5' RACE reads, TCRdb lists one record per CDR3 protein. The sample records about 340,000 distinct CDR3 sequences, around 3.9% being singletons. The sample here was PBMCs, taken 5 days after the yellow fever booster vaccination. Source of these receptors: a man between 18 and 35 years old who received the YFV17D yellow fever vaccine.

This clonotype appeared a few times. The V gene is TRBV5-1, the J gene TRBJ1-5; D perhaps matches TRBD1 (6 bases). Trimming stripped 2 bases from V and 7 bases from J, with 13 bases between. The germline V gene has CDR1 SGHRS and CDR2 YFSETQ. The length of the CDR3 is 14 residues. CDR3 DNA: TGCGCCAGCAGCTTCCATACAGGGATACAGCCCCAGCATTTT. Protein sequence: CASSFHTGIQPQHF. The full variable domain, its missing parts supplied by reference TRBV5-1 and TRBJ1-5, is KAGVTQTPRYLIKTRGQQVTLSCSPISGHRSVSWYQQTPGQGLQFLFEYFSETQRNKGNFPGRFSGRQFSNSRSEMNVSTLELGDSALYLCASSFHTGIQPQHFGDGTRLSIL.

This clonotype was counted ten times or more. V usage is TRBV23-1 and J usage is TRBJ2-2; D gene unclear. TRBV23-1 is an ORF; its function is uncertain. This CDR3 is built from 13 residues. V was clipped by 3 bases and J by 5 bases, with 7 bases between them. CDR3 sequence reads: CASSQMRTGELFF. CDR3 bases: TGCGCCAGCAGTCAGATGAGGACCGGGGAGCTGTTTTTT.

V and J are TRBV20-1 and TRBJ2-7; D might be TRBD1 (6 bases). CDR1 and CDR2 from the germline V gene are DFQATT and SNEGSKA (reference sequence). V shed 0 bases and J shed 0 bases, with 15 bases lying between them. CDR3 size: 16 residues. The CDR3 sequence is CSARDAGGPNSYEQYF. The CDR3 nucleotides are TGCAGTGCTAGAGATGCTGGGGGCCCGAACTCCTACGAGCAGTACTTC.

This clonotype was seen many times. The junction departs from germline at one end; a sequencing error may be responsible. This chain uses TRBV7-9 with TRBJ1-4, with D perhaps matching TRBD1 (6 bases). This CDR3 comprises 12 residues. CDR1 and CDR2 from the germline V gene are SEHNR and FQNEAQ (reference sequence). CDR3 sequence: CASGTTNEKLFF. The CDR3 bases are TGTGCCAGCGGGACAACAAATGAAAAACTGTTTTTT.

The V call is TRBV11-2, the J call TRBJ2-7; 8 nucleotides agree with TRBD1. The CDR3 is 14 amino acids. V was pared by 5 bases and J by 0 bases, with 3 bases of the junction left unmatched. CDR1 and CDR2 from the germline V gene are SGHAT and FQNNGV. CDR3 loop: CASSHGTGSYEQYV. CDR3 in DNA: TGTGCCAGCAGCCATGGGACAGGCTCCTACGAGCAGTACGTC.

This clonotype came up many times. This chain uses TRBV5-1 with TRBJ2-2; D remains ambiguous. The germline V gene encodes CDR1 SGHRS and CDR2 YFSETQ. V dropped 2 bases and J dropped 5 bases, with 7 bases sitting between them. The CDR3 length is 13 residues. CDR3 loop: CASSLTETGELFF. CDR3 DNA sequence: TGCGCCAGCAGCTTAACAGAGACCGGGGAGCTGTTTTTT.

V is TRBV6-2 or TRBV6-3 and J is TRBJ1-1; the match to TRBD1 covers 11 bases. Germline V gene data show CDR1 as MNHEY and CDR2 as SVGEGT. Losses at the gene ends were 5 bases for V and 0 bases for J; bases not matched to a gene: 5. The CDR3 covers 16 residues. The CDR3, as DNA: TGTGCCAGCAGTCGGACAGGGGGCTTCATGAACACTGAAGCTTTCTTT. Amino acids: CASSRTGGFMNTEAFF.

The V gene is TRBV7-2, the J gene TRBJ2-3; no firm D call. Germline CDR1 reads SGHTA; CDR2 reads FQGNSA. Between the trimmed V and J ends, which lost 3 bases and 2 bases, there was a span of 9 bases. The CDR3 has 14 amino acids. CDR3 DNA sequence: TGTGCCAGCAGCTTCCGGAGCTCCACAGATACGCAGTATTTT. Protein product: CASSFRSSTDTQYF.

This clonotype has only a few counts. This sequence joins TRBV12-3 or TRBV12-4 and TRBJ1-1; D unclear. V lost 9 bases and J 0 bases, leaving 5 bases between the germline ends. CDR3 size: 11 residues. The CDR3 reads CASYLNTEAFF. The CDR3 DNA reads TGTGCCAGTTACTTGAACACTGAAGCTTTCTTT.

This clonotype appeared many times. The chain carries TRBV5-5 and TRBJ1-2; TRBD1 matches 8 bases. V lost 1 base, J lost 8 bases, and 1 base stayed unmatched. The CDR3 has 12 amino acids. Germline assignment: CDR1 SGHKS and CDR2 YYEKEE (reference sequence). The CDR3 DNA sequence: TGTGCCAGCAGCTTGTCAGGGGGCGGCTACACCTTC. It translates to CASSLSGGGYTF.

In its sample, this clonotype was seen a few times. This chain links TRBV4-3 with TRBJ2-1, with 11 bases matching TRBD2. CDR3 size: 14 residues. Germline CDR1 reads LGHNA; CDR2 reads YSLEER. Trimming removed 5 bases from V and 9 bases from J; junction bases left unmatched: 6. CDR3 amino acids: CASSSLAGVFEQFF. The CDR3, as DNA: TGCGCCAGCAGCTCACTAGCGGGGGTGTTTGAGCAGTTCTTC.

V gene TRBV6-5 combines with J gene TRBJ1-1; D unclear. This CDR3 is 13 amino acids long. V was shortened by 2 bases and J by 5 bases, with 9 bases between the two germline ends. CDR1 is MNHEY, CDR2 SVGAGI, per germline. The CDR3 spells CASSYQGPTEAFF. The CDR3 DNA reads TGTGCCAGCAGTTACCAAGGGCCAACTGAAGCTTTCTTT.

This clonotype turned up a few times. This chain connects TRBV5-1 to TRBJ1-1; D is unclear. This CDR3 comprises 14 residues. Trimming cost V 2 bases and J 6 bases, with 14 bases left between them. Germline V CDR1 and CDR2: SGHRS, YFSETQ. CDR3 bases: TGCGCCAGCAGCTTACCCAGCTTAAGCGCTGAAGCTTTCTTT. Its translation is CASSLPSLSAEAFF.

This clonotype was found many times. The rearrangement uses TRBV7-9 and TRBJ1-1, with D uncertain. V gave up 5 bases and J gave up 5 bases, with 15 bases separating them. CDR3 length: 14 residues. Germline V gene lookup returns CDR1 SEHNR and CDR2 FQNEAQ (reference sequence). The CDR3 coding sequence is TGTGCCAGCAGCAAGGCGGCGGCGGAAACTGAAGCTTTCTTT. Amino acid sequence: CASSKAAAETEAFF.

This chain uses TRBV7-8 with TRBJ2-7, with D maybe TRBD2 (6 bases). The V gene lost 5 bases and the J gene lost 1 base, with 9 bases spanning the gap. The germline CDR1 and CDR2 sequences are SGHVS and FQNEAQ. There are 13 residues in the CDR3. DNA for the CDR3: TGTGCCAGCAGCGCGACTAGATCCTACGAGCAGTACGTC. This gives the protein CASSATRSYEQYV.

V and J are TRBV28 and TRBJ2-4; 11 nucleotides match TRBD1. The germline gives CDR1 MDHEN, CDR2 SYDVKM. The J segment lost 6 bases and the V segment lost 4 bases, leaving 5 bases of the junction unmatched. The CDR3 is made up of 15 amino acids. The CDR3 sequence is CASSSPGTGGNIQYF. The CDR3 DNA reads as TGTGCCAGCAGTTCCCCCGGGACAGGGGGAAACATTCAGTACTTC.

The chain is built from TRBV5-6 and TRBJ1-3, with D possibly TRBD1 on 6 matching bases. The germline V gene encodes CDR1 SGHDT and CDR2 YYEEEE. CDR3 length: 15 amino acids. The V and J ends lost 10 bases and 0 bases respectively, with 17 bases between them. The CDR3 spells CAGQTGYHSGNTIYF. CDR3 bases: TGTGCCGGACAGACAGGCTACCACTCTGGAAACACCATATATTTT.

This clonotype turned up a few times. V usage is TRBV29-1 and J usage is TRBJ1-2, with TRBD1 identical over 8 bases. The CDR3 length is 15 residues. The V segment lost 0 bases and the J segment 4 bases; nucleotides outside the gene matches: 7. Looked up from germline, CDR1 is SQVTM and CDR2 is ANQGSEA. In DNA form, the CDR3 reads TGCAGCGTTGAAGATAACAGGGGGATAAGCTATGGCTACACCTTC. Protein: CSVEDNRGISYGYTF.

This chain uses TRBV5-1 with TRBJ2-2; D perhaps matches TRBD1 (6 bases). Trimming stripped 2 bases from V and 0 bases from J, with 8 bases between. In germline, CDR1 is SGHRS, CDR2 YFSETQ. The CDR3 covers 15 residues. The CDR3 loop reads CASSFDRPNTGELFF. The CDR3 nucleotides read TGCGCCAGCAGCTTCGACAGGCCGAACACCGGGGAGCTGTTTTTT.

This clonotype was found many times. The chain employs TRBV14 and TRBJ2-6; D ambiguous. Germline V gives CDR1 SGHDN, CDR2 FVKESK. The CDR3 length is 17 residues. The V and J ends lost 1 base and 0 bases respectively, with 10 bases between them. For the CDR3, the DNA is TGTGCCAGCAGCCAAGTATTCGGAAGCTCTGGGGCCAACGTCCTGACTTTC. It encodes CASSQVFGSSGANVLTF.

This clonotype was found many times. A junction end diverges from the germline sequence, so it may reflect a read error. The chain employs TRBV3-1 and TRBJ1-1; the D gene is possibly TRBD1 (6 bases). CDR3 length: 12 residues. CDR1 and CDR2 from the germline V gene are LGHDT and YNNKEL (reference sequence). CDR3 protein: CASSQGGTEAFF. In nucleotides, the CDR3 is TGCGCCAGCAGCCAAGGGGGGACTGAAGCTTTCTTT.

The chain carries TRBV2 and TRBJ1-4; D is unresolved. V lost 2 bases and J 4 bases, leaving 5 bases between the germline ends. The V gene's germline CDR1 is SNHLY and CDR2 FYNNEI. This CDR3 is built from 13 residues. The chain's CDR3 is CASSEMINEKLFF. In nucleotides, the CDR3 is TGTGCCAGCAGTGAAATGATTAATGAAAAACTGTTTTTT.

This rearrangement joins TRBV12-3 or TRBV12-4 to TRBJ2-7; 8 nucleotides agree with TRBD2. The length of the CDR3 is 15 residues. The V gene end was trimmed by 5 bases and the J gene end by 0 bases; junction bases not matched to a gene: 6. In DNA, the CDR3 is TGTGCCAGCAGTCCCGCACTAGCGGCCTCCTACGAGCAGTACTTC. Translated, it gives CASSPALAASYEQYF.

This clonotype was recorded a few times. This CDR3 reads CASSFRGLAGWANPDTQYF. CDR3 bases: TGTGCCAGCAGCTTTCGGGGACTAGCTGGGTGGGCCAACCCAGATACGCAGTATTTT. The V gene is TRBV7-2, the J gene TRBJ2-3; 9 bases agree with TRBD2. The junction had 17 bases not matched to a gene; V was cut back by 3 bases and J by 4 bases. This CDR3 spans 19 amino acids. Per germline, CDR1 SGHTA and CDR2 FQGNSA.

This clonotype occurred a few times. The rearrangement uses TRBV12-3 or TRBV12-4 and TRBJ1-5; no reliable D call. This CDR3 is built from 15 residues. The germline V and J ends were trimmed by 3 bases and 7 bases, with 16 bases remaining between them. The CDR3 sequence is CASSFGGQAHQPQHF. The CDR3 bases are TGTGCCAGCAGTTTTGGTGGCCAGGCCCACCAGCCCCAGCATTTT.

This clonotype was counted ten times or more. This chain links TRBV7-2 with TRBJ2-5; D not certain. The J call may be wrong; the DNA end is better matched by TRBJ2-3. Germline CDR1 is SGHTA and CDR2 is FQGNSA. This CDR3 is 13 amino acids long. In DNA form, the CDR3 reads TGTGCCAGCAGCTTAGAACTTAAAGAAACGCAGTATTTT. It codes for CASSLELKETQYF.